These T cell receptor beta chains were read from a single sample in a study of blood T cell repertoires in COVID-19. Repertoires were generated with immunoSEQ multiplex PCR, while TCRdb's copy carries only in-frame clones and drops some. The sample yields around 100,000 clones, roughly nine tenths seen once. Sequencing was done on a sample of peripheral blood. These receptors originate from an elderly woman with acute or convalescent COVID-19. The CDR3 runs from the conserved cysteine through the conserved F or W. The D gene is left open where the match is weak. Only some rows state a clone size, as once, few, many or a class for expanded clones.

v_gene,j_gene,abundance,d_gene,CDR3nt,CDR3aa
TRBV7-9,TRBJ1-1,.,.,TGTGCCAGCAGCGGACAGCGAAACACTGAAGCTTTCTTT,CASSGQRNTEAFF
TRBV27,TRBJ1-6,.,TRBD1,TGTGCCAGCAGTTTATCTGGGACAGGAAATTCACCCCTCCACTTT,CASSLSGTGNSPLHF
TRBV5-1,TRBJ1-5,.,.,TGCGCCAGCAGCTTGGAAGGGGGCAATCAGCCCCAGCATTTT,CASSLEGGNQPQHF
TRBV28,TRBJ1-2,.,.,TGTGCCAGCAGTTTCGGGGGAGTTGGTAACTATGGCTACACCTTC,CASSFGGVGNYGYTF
TRBV10-3,TRBJ2-1,.,TRBD2,TGTGCCATCAGAGGCGAGCGGGGGGCTTACAATGAGCAGTTCTTC,CAIRGERGAYNEQFF
TRBV20-1,TRBJ2-3,.,TRBD1,TGCAGTGCTAGTCCCTTTGTCAGGGGGCCAGAAGATACGCAGTATTTT,CSASPFVRGPEDTQYF
TRBV11-2,TRBJ2-7,.,TRBD1,TGTGCCAGCAGCTTAATGGGACAGGGGGCCTACGAGCAGTACTTC,CASSLMGQGAYEQYF
TRBV7-2,TRBJ1-2,.,.,TGTGCCAGCAGCTTGGAGGGACGGATAATCTACACCTTC,CASSLEGRIIYTF
TRBV19,TRBJ1-2,.,.,TGTGCCAGTAGTATATCTGTGACTCTTGGCTACACCTTC,CASSISVTLGYTF
TRBV19,TRBJ2-5,.,.,TGTGCCAGTAGCCAGGGGTGGGAGACCCAGTACTTC,CASSQGWETQYF
TRBV10-3,TRBJ1-5,once,.,TGTGCCATCAGTGAAGGACAGAGCAATCAGCCCCAGCATTTT,CAISEGQSNQPQHF
TRBV28,TRBJ1-3,.,.,TGTGCCAGCAGTTTACAAGGGGGACCTAGCTCTGGAAACACCATATATTTT,CASSLQGGPSSGNTIYF
TRBV4-1,TRBJ2-6,.,TRBD2,TGCGCCAGCAGCCACGCGCGGGGGTTAAACTCTGGGGCCAACGTCCTGACTTTC,CASSHARGLNSGANVLTF
TRBV24-1,TRBJ1-2,once,TRBD1,TGTGCCACCAGTGATCCCGGGACAGATGGCTACACCTTC,CATSDPGTDGYTF
TRBV11-2,TRBJ2-7,once,.,TGTGCCAGCAGCTTAAGATCTGGACAGAGCTCCTACGAGCAGTACTTC,CASSLRSGQSSYEQYF
TRBV7-2,TRBJ1-1,.,.,TGTGCCAGCAGCTTAGGAATGGGGCCTGAAGCTTTCTTT,CASSLGMGPEAFF
TRBV28,TRBJ2-1,.,.,TGTGCCAGCAGTCTTATTCGGGGGGCTGCTTATAATGAGCAGTTCTTC,CASSLIRGAAYNEQFF
TRBV27,TRBJ2-1,few,TRBD2,TGTGCCAGCAGTTTACCAACAGCGGGGATTCGCTCCAATGAGCAGTTCTTC,CASSLPTAGIRSNEQFF
TRBV6-2/TRBV6-3,TRBJ1-3,.,TRBD1,TGTGCCAGCAGTTCCGACAGGGGTGGAAACACCATATATTTT,CASSSDRGGNTIYF
TRBV28,TRBJ2-7,.,TRBD1,TGTGCCAGCAGTCCCTCGGGACAGGGGAAAAATCAGTACTTC,CASSPSGQGKNQYF
TRBV19,TRBJ2-1,.,.,TGTGCCAGTAGTCCCATACAGGCCAGAGATGAGCAGTTCTTC,CASSPIQARDEQFF
TRBV28,TRBJ2-7,.,TRBD1,TGTGCCAGCAGTTTGTCGCCGGGACAGGGGGCCGAGCAGTACTTC,CASSLSPGQGAEQYF
TRBV5-1,TRBJ2-3,.,TRBD1,TGCGCCAGCAGCTCGCAGGGGGGCACAGATACGCAGTATTTT,CASSSQGGTDTQYF
TRBV6-5,TRBJ2-3,.,.,TGTGCCAGCAGCTACTCTTGGGGCGGGACCACAGATACGCAGTATTTT,CASSYSWGGTTDTQYF
TRBV13,TRBJ1-2,.,TRBD1,TGTGCCAGCAGCTCACACAGACAGGGAAGGATCTATGGCTACACCTTC,CASSSHRQGRIYGYTF
TRBV5-6,TRBJ1-1,.,.,TGTGCCAGCAGCTTGGAGTTAAAAGGGGCCTGGGCCACTGAAGCTTTCTTT,CASSLELKGAWATEAFF
TRBV30,TRBJ1-4,.,TRBD1,TGTGCCTGGAACCTGGGACAGGGAAATGAAAAACTGTTTTTT,CAWNLGQGNEKLFF
TRBV12-3/TRBV12-4,TRBJ1-5,.,.,TGTGCCAGCAGTTTTGGGCGTCAGCCCCAGCATTTT,CASSFGRQPQHF
TRBV7-2,TRBJ2-5,.,.,TGTGCCAGCAGCCCGGAGCTGCGAATTGGTGAGACCCAGTACTTC,CASSPELRIGETQYF
TRBV5-8,TRBJ1-5,.,.,TGTGCCAGCAGCTTGTTAGGCCCCGGGAATCAGCCCCAGCATTTT,CASSLLGPGNQPQHF
TRBV7-2,TRBJ2-5,once,.,TGTGCCAGCAGCTTAGGTTACTTAGAGACCCAGTACTTC,CASSLGYLETQYF
TRBV6-5,TRBJ1-1,.,.,TGTGCCAGCAGTTACATTAGGGGCCTGGACACTGAAGCTTTCTTT,CASSYIRGLDTEAFF
TRBV4-1,TRBJ2-2,.,TRBD1,TGCGCCAGCAGCCAACCCCGGGACAGGGCTCCCACCGGGGAGCTGTTTTTT,CASSQPRDRAPTGELFF
TRBV11-2,TRBJ2-7,.,.,TGTGCCAGCAGCTTAACGGAGGGCCCCTACGAGCAGTACTTC,CASSLTEGPYEQYF
TRBV7-2,TRBJ2-7,.,.,TGTGCCAGCAGCTTCCTGTCCGTCTACGAGCAGTACTTC,CASSFLSVYEQYF
TRBV20-1,TRBJ1-2,.,.,TGCAGTGCTAGTGGACTGCGACCCTATGGCTACACCTTC,CSASGLRPYGYTF
TRBV2,TRBJ1-2,.,TRBD1,TGTGCCAGCAGTGAAGCTTGGGGACAGGGGTATGGCTACACCTTC,CASSEAWGQGYGYTF
TRBV18,TRBJ1-2,.,.,TGTGCCAGCTCACCCCCAGGGAACTATGGCTACACCTTC,CASSPPGNYGYTF
TRBV27,TRBJ1-1,.,TRBD1,TGTGCCAGCAGTTTATCCGCCCAGGGGGCAGCTGAAGCTTTCTTT,CASSLSAQGAAEAFF
TRBV18,TRBJ1-1,.,TRBD1,TGTGCCAGCTCGCTGGACAGGGTCAACACTGAAGCTTTCTTT,CASSLDRVNTEAFF